This T cell receptor beta chain derives from a study of response to subunit inactivated influenza vaccine (dated by TCRdb to between 2018 and 2020). Regarding the study in general: Deep quantitative profiling of the T cell receptor repertoire was used in the study to follow responses to a trivalent subunit inactivated influenza vaccine. General findings and caveats noted by the study authors: The authors suggested that each seasonal influenza vaccination may recruit only a limited number of new T cells.

According to the germline V gene, CDR1 reads SGHDT and CDR2 reads YYEEEE. Inclusive of the bounding cysteine and phenylalanine, the CDR3 is 14 residues long. Only the CDR3 DNA stays, 42 bases, in frame from base 1. The junction shows trimming of 1 base on V and 4 bases on J, plus 11 bases between the germline ends. This clonotype has just a few counts. Its cognate antigen has yet to be identified. Base qualities were left out, and no much larger clone turns up one base away. The library came from RT-PCR. For sequencing, an Illumina HiSeq 2500 was employed. TCRdb reprocessing: public reads trimmed at Q25 with fastp, clones called with MiXCR, in-frame beta chains kept. Identical CDR3 protein sequences are pooled into one entry, listed with their most common genes and DNA. The sample table lists hundreds of thousands of distinct CDR3 sequences, less than 20% of them with a count of one. The top ten clones comprise about 9.9% of the sample.

The sequence joins TRBV5-6 to TRBJ1-1, with the D gene uncertain. The clonotype comes from a man between 50 and 59 years old who received an inactivated influenza vaccine. Donor details come from another sample of the same person, matched by shared clones. The sample here was PBMCs from blood, taken 11 to 12 days after vaccination. Read as DNA, the sequence is TGTGCCAGCAGCTTGAGTTCGCTTATCACTGAAGCTTTCTTT. Translated, it gives CASSLSSLITEAFF.